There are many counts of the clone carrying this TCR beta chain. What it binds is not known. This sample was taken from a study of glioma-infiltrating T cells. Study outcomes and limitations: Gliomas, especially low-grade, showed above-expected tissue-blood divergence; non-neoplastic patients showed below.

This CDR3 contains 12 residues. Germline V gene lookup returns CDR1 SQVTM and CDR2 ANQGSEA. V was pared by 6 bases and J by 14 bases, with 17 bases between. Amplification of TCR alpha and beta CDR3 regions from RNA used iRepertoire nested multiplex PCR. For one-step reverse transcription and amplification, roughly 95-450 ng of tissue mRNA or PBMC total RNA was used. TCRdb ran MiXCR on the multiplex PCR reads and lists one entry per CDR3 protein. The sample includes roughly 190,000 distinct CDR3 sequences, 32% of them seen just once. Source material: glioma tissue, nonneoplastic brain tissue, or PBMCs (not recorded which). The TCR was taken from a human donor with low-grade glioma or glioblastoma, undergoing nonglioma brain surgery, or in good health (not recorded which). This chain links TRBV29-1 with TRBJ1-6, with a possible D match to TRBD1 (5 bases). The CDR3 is CSVRDPGRTLHF. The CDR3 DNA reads TGCAGCGTGCGGGATCCAGGGAGGACCCTCCACTTT.